Sequencing of this T cell receptor (beta chain) was carried out in a study of blood T cell repertoires in COVID-19. At the level of the study: The United States, Italy and Spain provided the acute and convalescent COVID-19 samples.

Deletions cut 1 base from V and 3 bases from J, with 10 bases between. The CDR3 spans 14 residues. CDR1 is MNHNS, CDR2 SASEGT, per germline. Libraries were prepared by immunoSEQ multiplex PCR; TCRdb keeps only in-frame clonotypes and omits some of them. The sample contains about 78,000 clones, around 90% of which appear only once. The source of this sequence is an elderly woman with acute or convalescent COVID-19. The V call is TRBV6-1, the J call TRBJ2-7; the D is unclear. The material sequenced was peripheral blood. Written as DNA, the CDR3 is TGTGCCAGCAGTGAAGGTGGGCAGGACTACGAGCAGTACTTC. Translating it yields CASSEGGQDYEQYF.